The sequence of this TCR beta chain was determined in a study of radiation and T cells in renal cell carcinoma. Time point given: blood 2 weeks post-SBRT. This sample's treatment: 15 Gy SBRT to primary tumor, nephrectomy 4 weeks later. After SBRT, blood was collected at 2 and 4 weeks, plus baseline. A remark on this clone: Its target is unknown. This same CDR3 is encoded by further DNA sequences in the sample.

Losses at the gene ends were 5 bases for V and 1 base for J; bases not matched to a gene: 4. Germline V gene lookup returns CDR1 SGHTA and CDR2 FQGNSA. The CDR3 is 14 residues long. Study outcomes and limitations: Top tumor clonotypes rose in blood 2 weeks post-radiation, then contracted. Pretreatment tumor biopsies were lacking, so baseline clonotypes are unknown.

This table comes from immunoSEQ multiplex PCR, and its TCRdb copy is limited to in-frame clones, with some not included. The table lists more than 95,000 clones, 81% of them singletons. The sequence was collected from a middle-aged man with renal cell carcinoma. The sequencing used blood, collected from a patient whose treatment included radiotherapy and nephrectomy. The V call is TRBV7-2, the J call TRBJ2-5; TRBD1 aligns across 7 bases. CDR3 bases: TGTGCCAGCAGCCTAGGGACAGCCCAAGAGACCCAGTACTTC. Translating gives CASSLGTAQETQYF.